A single sample gave rise to the 9 T cell receptor beta chains below, sequenced in a study of beta chain features in type 1 diabetes. All of the isolated RNA was reverse transcribed, so expressed TCRB transcripts were sequenced. TCRdb keeps only in-frame clones here, not all; method: immunoSEQ multiplex PCR. The repertoire holds 860,000 or so clones, with roughly 15% as singletons. The sequenced sample consisted of naive CD4+ T cells from blood. These TCRs come from a woman aged 18-29 years in good health.

This clone was picked up a small number of times. The chain links TRBV2 to TRBJ2-6; D is undetermined. CDR3 size: 16 residues. Germline V gene data show CDR1 as SNHLY and CDR2 as FYNNEI. V lost 4 bases, J lost 0 bases, and 10 bases lay in between. The CDR3 is CASSATSVSGANVLTF. Here the CDR3 DNA reads TGTGCCAGCAGTGCTACGTCCGTCTCTGGGGCCAACGTCCTGACTTTC.

In this sample, this clone turned up a few times. The chain joins TRBV7-9 to TRBJ1-1; the D gene is possibly TRBD1 (6 bases). Trimming took 1 base from V and 1 from J, leaving 10 bases between them. The CDR3 is 15 residues long. Germline lookup yields CDR1 SEHNR and CDR2 FQNEAQ (reference sequence). The CDR3 region is CASSLGTARNTEAFF. CDR3 coding DNA: TGTGCCAGCAGCTTAGGGACAGCCCGGAACACTGAAGCTTTCTTT.

CDR3 DNA: TGTGCCATCAGTGAGCAGAGAGCAGATACGCAGTATTTT. It yields the protein CAISEQRADTQYF. The gene calls are TRBV10-3 and TRBJ2-3; the D is unclear. Germline CDR1 and CDR2: ENHRY and SYGVKD. V was trimmed by 2 bases and J by 4 bases, leaving 7 bases between them. This CDR3 is 13 amino acids long.

The gene calls are TRBV7-8 and TRBJ1-1; 7 bases fit TRBD1. The CDR3 covers 13 residues. Trimming cost V 2 bases and J 7 bases; bases outside gene matches: 4. Germline lookup yields CDR1 SGHVS and CDR2 FQNEAQ. DNA for the CDR3: TGTGCCAGCAGCTTACACAGGGGTCTTGAAGCTTTCTTT. Amino acid sequence: CASSLHRGLEAFF. Drawing the rest from reference TRBV7-8 and TRBJ1-1, the complete variable domain is GAGVSQSPRYKVAKRGQDVALRCDPISGHVSLFWYQQALGQGPEFLTYFQNEAQLDKSGLPSDRFFAERPEGSVSTLKIQRTQQEDSAVYLCASSLHRGLEAFFGQGTRLTVV.

A few counts support this clone. The gene calls are TRBV11-2 and TRBJ1-1; D not certain. The CDR3 is made up of 14 amino acids. Between the trimmed V and J ends, which lost 1 base and 1 base, there was a span of 7 bases. Germline assignment: CDR1 SGHAT and CDR2 FQNNGV. For the CDR3, the DNA is TGTGCCAGCAGCTTAGTCTCGGAGAACACTGAAGCTTTCTTT. It encodes CASSLVSENTEAFF.

The rearrangement joins TRBV5-1 to TRBJ2-7, with 12 bases that match TRBD1. J was trimmed by 3 bases and V by 6 bases; bases with no gene match: 13. This CDR3 comprises 17 residues. Germline V lookup: CDR1 SGHRS, CDR2 YFSETQ. CDR3 coding DNA: TGCGCCAGCACCAAGGGGCCCGGGACAGGGGGCCGCTACGAGCAGTACTTC. Its translation: CASTKGPGTGGRYEQYF.

The CDR3 here is CASSFSVMETQYF. CDR3 nucleotides: TGTGCCAGCAGTTTTTCTGTGATGGAGACCCAGTACTTC. The rearrangement links TRBV25-1 to TRBJ2-5; D unclear. The CDR3 has 13 amino acids. The ends were cut back, 5 bases at V and 5 bases at J, with 12 bases in the middle. Germline CDR1 and CDR2: MGHDK and SYGVNS.

This clone has only a few counts. The chain carries TRBV5-1 and TRBJ2-2, with a possible D match to TRBD1 (6 bases). This CDR3 spans 17 amino acids. The germline gives CDR1 SGHRS, CDR2 YFSETQ. Trimming took 4 bases from V and 7 from J, leaving 23 bases between them. DNA for the CDR3: TGCGCCAGCAGCCCCCTCGCTAGTGGGGGCGCGGGCGGGGAGCTGTTTTTT. It is translated as CASSPLASGGAGGELFF.

The chain recombines TRBV5-1 with TRBJ2-5; 7 bases are shared with TRBD2. V gave up 0 bases and J gave up 0 bases; unmatched junction bases: 2. Germline assignment: CDR1 SGHRS and CDR2 YFSETQ. The CDR3 is made up of 15 amino acids. The CDR3 DNA reads TGCGCCAGCAGCTTGGTCCTAGCGGACCAAGAGACCCAGTACTTC. Residues: CASSLVLADQETQYF.